This TCR beta chain is from a study of T cell repertoires in cytomegalovirus infection. Concerning this clonotype: Its antigen is currently unknown.

CDR3 size: 14 residues. Trimming shortened V by 6 bases and J by 3 bases, and 13 bases separated the two germline ends. The germline V gene has CDR1 SGHRS and CDR2 YFSETQ. TCRdb passed the reads through MiXCR, listing each CDR3 protein once. The table has hundreds of thousands of distinct CDR3 sequences, about 33% seen once; the top ten hold approximately 18%. The TCR sequence derives from a human donor in good health (CMV status not recorded). Some clones in this sample may be carry-over from other donors' samples. The sample was cultured PBMCs, taken from culture after CMV antigen stimulation. The genes are TRBV5-1 and TRBJ2-1, with TRBD1 as a possible D gene (6 bases). The CDR3 sequence is CASTAGDFYNEQFF. The CDR3 region has the DNA TGCGCCAGCACTGCAGGGGATTTCTACAATGAGCAGTTCTTC.